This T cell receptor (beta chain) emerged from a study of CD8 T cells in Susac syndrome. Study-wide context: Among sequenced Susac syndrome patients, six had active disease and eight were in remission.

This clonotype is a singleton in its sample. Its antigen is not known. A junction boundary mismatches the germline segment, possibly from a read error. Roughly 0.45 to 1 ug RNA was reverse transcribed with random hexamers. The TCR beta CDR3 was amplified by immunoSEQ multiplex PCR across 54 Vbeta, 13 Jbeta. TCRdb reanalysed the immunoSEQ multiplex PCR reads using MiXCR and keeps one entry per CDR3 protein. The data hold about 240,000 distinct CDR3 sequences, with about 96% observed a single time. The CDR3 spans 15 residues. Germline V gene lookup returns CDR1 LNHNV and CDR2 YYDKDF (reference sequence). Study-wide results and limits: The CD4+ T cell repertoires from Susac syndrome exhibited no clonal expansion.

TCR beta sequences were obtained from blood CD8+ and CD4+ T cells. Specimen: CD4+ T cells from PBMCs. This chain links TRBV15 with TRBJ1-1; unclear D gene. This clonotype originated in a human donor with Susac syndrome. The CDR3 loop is CATSRAEVMNTEVFF. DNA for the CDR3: TGTGCCACCAGCAGGGCCGAGGTGATGAACACTGAAGTTTTCTTT.